This T cell receptor (beta chain) was found in a study of regulatory T cells in long-lasting Graves disease. Construction of TCR beta libraries relied on iRepertoire HTBI primers and on Arm-PCR targeting CDR3 regions. TCRdb redid the calling of the multiplex PCR reads with MiXCR, one entry per CDR3 protein. The sample holds fewer than 350,000 distinct CDR3 sequences, 15% to 20% seen once. This CDR3 contains 15 residues. Per germline, CDR1 GTSNPN and CDR2 SVGIG (reference sequence). The ends lost 3 bases at V and 2 bases at J; junction bases unmatched: 7. Stated time point: newly diagnosed GD, antithyroid drugs for less than 3 months. Scientists built the TCR library using RNA that was extracted from PBMCs. Study observations and caveats: Fewer public clonotypes were shared by new patients (roughly 910) than by persistent patients (approximately 2,700). Authors noted too few samples as a limitation. With persistent disease, TRBV28, TRBJ1-2 and TRBJ2-5 were the favored segments.

This clonotype was found a few times. Its matching antigen is unknown. This chain connects TRBV30 to TRBJ2-5; TRBD2 matches at 9 bases. The sample in question was peripheral blood mononuclear cells (PBMCs), obtained at new diagnosis, from a patient treated with antithyroid drugs. This clonotype was sampled from a female donor with Graves disease. CDR3 loop: CAWRIAGARQETQYF. The CDR3 DNA is TGTGCCTGGAGGATAGCGGGAGCCAGGCAAGAGACCCAGTACTTC.